The source of this T cell receptor beta chain is a study of shared clonotypes between healthy human individuals. Several immunoSEQ plates received, in even portions, the genomic DNA of each subset. 200 to 250 ng DNA, 30,000 or so T cell genomes, went into each sorted-subset replicate PCR. Here immunoSEQ multiplex PCR was the method, and the copy in TCRdb shows in-frame clones only, minus some. The sample lists about 600,000 clones, roughly 97% occurring once. This CDR3 spans 17 amino acids. V dropped 1 base and J dropped 3 bases, with 17 bases sitting between them. CDR1 and CDR2 (germline): SGHRS, YFSETQ.

Sequenced input: naive CD4+ T cells sorted from blood. Sample subset: CD45RA+ positively selected. V gene TRBV5-1 combines with J gene TRBJ2-1; D possibly corresponds to TRBD2 (5 bases). The sequence was obtained from a woman aged 25 to 45 in good health. The CDR3 spells CASSLTEGLAVYNEQFF. In nucleotides, the CDR3 is TGCGCCAGCAGCTTGACCGAGGGCCTAGCTGTCTACAATGAGCAGTTCTTC.